This T cell receptor beta chain was retrieved from a study of CD8+CD57+ T cells in acquired aplastic anemia. Study as a whole: Sorted CD4+ and CD8+ cells yielded DNA averaging around 3 ug. Healthy donors yielded some 9.9 million CD4+ cell reads on average.

This clonotype was found many times. Its specificity is unknown. Investigators profiled TCR beta VDJ and CDR3 from genomic DNA template. TCRdb passed the reads through MiXCR, listing each CDR3 protein once. Counted here are roughly 63,000 distinct CDR3 sequences, approximately 50% occurring once; the ten biggest clones make up around 8%. Study-wide results and caveats: Both patients and controls carried the same twenty-nine CD8+ CDR3 sequences.

CDR3 length: 16 amino acids. CDR1 SGHAT and CDR2 FQNNGV come from the germline V gene. Between the trimmed V and J ends, which lost 5 bases and 2 bases, there was a span of 17 bases. The sequence came from a human donor in good health, serving as a control. The chain recombines TRBV11-2 with TRBJ2-3; tentatively, D is TRBD1 (6 bases). The sample taken for sequencing was sorted CD4+, CD8+, or CD8+CD57+ T cells (not recorded which) from PBMCs. This CDR3 reads CASSTIGTQYTDTQYF. The CDR3 bases are TGTGCCAGCAGCACCATCGGGACACAATACACAGATACGCAGTATTTT.